In its sample, the clone carrying this TCR beta chain was seen once. From germline, CDR1 is LNHDA and CDR2 SQIVND (reference sequence). This CDR3 has 12 residues. Trimming left V 1 base short and J 7 bases short, with 6 bases between. In the study's own analysis: Reference gene primer amplification gave nucleated cell count estimates. Libraries were prepared by immunoSEQ multiplex PCR; TCRdb keeps only in-frame clonotypes and omits some of them. That table gives V, J and clone size, and the DNA gave D and trimming. The sample yields 450,000 to 500,000 clones, approximately 85% seen once. These data are taken from a study of blood T cell repertoires in COVID-19. About the study: COVID-19 samples collected from the United States, Italy and Spain covered acute and convalescent phases.

The TCR originated in a human donor in a cohort sampled during active COVID-19. The chain recombines TRBV19 with TRBJ2-3; D gene uncertain. The sequencing sample was made of peripheral blood. This chain's CDR3 is CASSIVGYTQYF. The CDR3, as DNA: TGTGCCAGTAGTATAGTTGGCTATACGCAGTATTTT.